These T cell receptor beta chains were read from a single sample in a study of T cell responses to AZD1222 COVID-19 vaccine. Generated by immunoSEQ multiplex PCR, the TCRdb table keeps only in-frame clones and is missing some. The sample has approximately 60,000 clones; roughly 84% are singletons. Sequences were derived from peripheral blood, sampled on day 0 of AZD1222 vaccination. These receptors all stem from an adult in good health. CDR3s include the opening cysteine and the closing phenylalanine or tryptophan. Each record gives: CDR3 protein, CDR3 DNA, clone size, J gene, V gene, D gene. D genes are given only for firm matches. Only some rows state a clone size, as once, few, many or a class for expanded clones.

CASSSQILGEQYF,TGTGCCAGCAGCTCTCAGATACTTGGGGAGCAGTACTTC,once,TRBJ2-7,TRBV7-2,-
CASSLATSGMINEQFF,TGCGCCAGCAGCTTGGCAACTAGCGGGATGATCAATGAGCAGTTCTTC,-,TRBJ2-1,TRBV5-1,TRBD2
CASSVRRGHGYTF,TGTGCCAGTAGTGTCCGCAGGGGACATGGCTACACCTTC,-,TRBJ1-2,TRBV19,-
CASSSSLAGQGYSPLHF,TGTGCCAGCAGCTCCAGTCTCGCTGGACAGGGCTATTCACCCCTCCACTTT,-,TRBJ1-6,TRBV5-4,TRBD1
CASSQDWGTAQETQYF,TGTGCCAGCAGCCAAGATTGGGGCACCGCACAAGAGACCCAGTACTTC,-,TRBJ2-5,TRBV4-2,-
CASSFVAQNTEAFF,TGCGCCAGCAGCTTCGTGGCCCAGAACACTGAAGCTTTCTTT,-,TRBJ1-1,TRBV5-1,-
CASSYRHEQYF,TGTGCCAGCAGTTACCGACACGAGCAGTACTTC,-,TRBJ2-7,TRBV6-2/TRBV6-3,-
CASSSDRRTGYGYTF,TGTGCCAGCTCGTCGGATAGGAGGACGGGCTATGGCTACACCTTC,-,TRBJ1-2,TRBV18,-
CASSPGLANTGELFF,TGTGCCAGCTCACCGGGACTGGCGAACACCGGGGAGCTGTTTTTT,-,TRBJ2-2,TRBV18,-
CASSPRNSPLHF,TGTGCCAGCAGTCCCCGTAATTCACCCCTCCACTTT,-,TRBJ1-6,TRBV6-5,-
CASSFWQPQETQYF,TGTGCCAGCAGCTTTTGGCAGCCCCAAGAGACCCAGTACTTC,-,TRBJ2-5,TRBV11-3,-
CASSEGTDKYYGYTF,TGTGCCAGCAGTGAAGGGACAGATAAGTACTATGGCTACACCTTC,-,TRBJ1-2,TRBV2,-
CASLDRNTGELFF,TGTGCCAGCCTCGACAGGAACACCGGGGAGCTGTTTTTT,-,TRBJ2-2,TRBV28,-
CASTMAGDTGELFF,TGCGCCAGCACTATGGCGGGAGACACCGGGGAGCTGTTTTTT,-,TRBJ2-2,TRBV4-1,TRBD2
CASSQDMLIEFGEQFF,TGCGCCAGCAGCCAAGATATGCTAATCGAATTCGGTGAGCAGTTCTTC,-,TRBJ2-1,TRBV4-1,-
CASSVVFGELFF,TGTGCCAGCAGCGTAGTGTTCGGGGAGCTGTTTTTT,-,TRBJ2-2,TRBV9,-
CASSPTGVGNYGYTF,TGTGCCAGCTCACCGACAGGGGTTGGTAACTATGGCTACACCTTC,-,TRBJ1-2,TRBV18,TRBD1
CASSSLGRNTEAFF,TGTGCCAGCAGCTCGCTCGGCAGGAACACTGAAGCTTTCTTT,-,TRBJ1-1,TRBV7-9,-
CASSLGHRNEQFF,TGTGCCAGCAGCTTGGGCCACCGGAATGAGCAGTTCTTC,-,TRBJ2-1,TRBV7-2,-
CATSDPGLAQYF,TGTGCCACCAGTGACCCCGGACTCGCGCAGTATTTT,-,TRBJ2-3,TRBV24-1,-
CASSIPFGWGNIQYF,TGTGCCAGTAGTATCCCTTTCGGCTGGGGAAACATTCAGTACTTC,-,TRBJ2-4,TRBV19,-
CATSDTGATEGEQFF,TGTGCCACCAGTGACACGGGAGCCACCGAGGGTGAGCAGTTCTTC,-,TRBJ2-1,TRBV24-1,-
CASSQRQGQAGELFF,TGTGCCAGCAGCCAGCGACAGGGACAGGCCGGGGAGCTGTTTTTT,-,TRBJ2-2,TRBV7-2,TRBD1
CASTIEGSGANVLTF,TGCGCCAGCACCATCGAGGGCTCTGGGGCCAACGTCCTGACTTTC,-,TRBJ2-6,TRBV5-1,-
CASSPGGVGYGYTF,TGTGCCAGCAGCCCCGGGGGGGTAGGCTATGGCTACACCTTC,-,TRBJ1-2,TRBV5-4,-
CASSFNPGTGNEQYF,TGTGCCAGCAGCTTTAACCCCGGGACAGGGAACGAGCAGTACTTC,-,TRBJ2-7,TRBV11-1,TRBD1
CASSSSGQDHGEQYF,TGTGCCAGCAGTTCTTCCGGACAGGACCATGGGGAGCAGTACTTC,-,TRBJ2-7,TRBV28,TRBD1
CASSYNRGANQPQHF,TGTGCCAGCAGTTATAACAGGGGGGCCAATCAGCCCCAGCATTTT,-,TRBJ1-5,TRBV28,TRBD1
CASTLSGHNEQFF,TGTGCCAGCACTCTATCGGGGCACAATGAGCAGTTCTTC,-,TRBJ2-1,TRBV27,-
CASSFNPTGPYNEQFF,TGTGCCAGCAGCTTCAACCCGACAGGCCCCTACAATGAGCAGTTCTTC,-,TRBJ2-1,TRBV7-2,-
CASSLGVRWDPNTGELFF,TGTGCCAGCAGCTTAGGGGTCAGGTGGGACCCCAACACCGGGGAGCTGTTTTTT,-,TRBJ2-2,TRBV11-3,-
CASSSGTAASRGPSNEQFF,TGTGCCAGCAGTTCCGGGACAGCGGCCTCAAGGGGGCCCTCTAATGAGCAGTTCTTC,-,TRBJ2-1,TRBV5-4,TRBD1
CASYSLQGGTEAFF,TGTGCCAGCTACTCCCTACAGGGTGGCACTGAAGCTTTCTTT,-,TRBJ1-1,TRBV19,-
CASSTRGSYNEQFF,TGTGCCAGCAGCACCCGGGGCAGCTACAATGAGCAGTTCTTC,-,TRBJ2-1,TRBV5-8,-
CASSPDRYQETQYF,TGTGCCAGCAGCCCGGACAGGTACCAAGAGACCCAGTACTTC,-,TRBJ2-5,TRBV28,TRBD1
CATSRDKGTLYEQYF,TGTGCCACCAGCAGAGATAAGGGGACCCTCTACGAGCAGTACTTC,once,TRBJ2-7,TRBV15,-
CASSQDYGSYNSPLHF,TGTGCCAGCAGCCAAGACTATGGATCCTATAATTCACCCCTCCACTTT,-,TRBJ1-6,TRBV4-2,-
CASSPRSGQGEGLAQYF,TGCGCCAGCAGCCCGAGGTCGGGACAGGGGGAAGGATTGGCCCAGTACTTC,-,TRBJ2-5,TRBV5-1,TRBD1
CASTPGQGSYEQYF,TGTGCCAGCACACCGGGACAGGGCTCCTACGAGCAGTACTTC,-,TRBJ2-7,TRBV28,TRBD1
CASSPRQGRNTEAFF,TGTGCCAGCAGCCCACGACAGGGTAGGAACACTGAAGCTTTCTTT,-,TRBJ1-1,TRBV7-2,TRBD1